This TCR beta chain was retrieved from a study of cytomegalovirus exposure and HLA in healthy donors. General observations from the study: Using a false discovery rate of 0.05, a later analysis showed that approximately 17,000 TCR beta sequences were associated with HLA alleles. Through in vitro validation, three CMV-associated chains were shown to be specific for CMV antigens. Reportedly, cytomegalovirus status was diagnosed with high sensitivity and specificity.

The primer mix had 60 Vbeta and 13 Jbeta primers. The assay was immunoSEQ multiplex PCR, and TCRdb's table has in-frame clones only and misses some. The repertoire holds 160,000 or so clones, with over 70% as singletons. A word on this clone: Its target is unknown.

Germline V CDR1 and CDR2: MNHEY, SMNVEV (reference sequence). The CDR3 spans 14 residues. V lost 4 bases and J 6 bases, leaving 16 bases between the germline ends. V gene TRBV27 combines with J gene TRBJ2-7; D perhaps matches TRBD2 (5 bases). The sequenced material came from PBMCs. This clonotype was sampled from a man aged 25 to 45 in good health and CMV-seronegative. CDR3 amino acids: CASSSPGRSREQYF. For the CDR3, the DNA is TGTGCCAGCAGTTCGCCGGGAAGGTCCCGCGAGCAGTACTTC.